This note documents a single T cell receptor beta chain sequence. This CDR3 contains 15 residues. Germline CDR1 is SGHRS and CDR2 is YFSETQ. V trimming: 4 bases; J trimming: 2 bases; junction bases outside the gene matches: 6. The table came from immunoSEQ multiplex PCR; TCRdb's copy has only in-frame clones and leaves some out. There are tens of thousands of clones in the sample; about 94% occur only once, and approximately 0.84% lies in the top ten. The data belong to a study of T cell changes during pregnancy in multiple sclerosis. This clonotype was obtained from a female donor with multiple sclerosis, enrolled in a pregnancy study. V usage is TRBV5-1 and J usage is TRBJ2-1, with 7 bases matching TRBD1. The sample here was peripheral blood, taken in the third trimester of pregnancy. The CDR3 bases are TGCGCCAGCAGCCCCGGCAGGGGGACCTACAATGAGCAGTTCTTC. It specifies CASSPGRGTYNEQFF.